The clone carrying this T cell receptor beta chain has just one count. Its antigen is as yet unknown. V shed 5 bases, J shed 5 bases, and the junction held 5 bases outside the gene matches. The CDR3 runs to 15 residues. The germline V gene has CDR1 SEHNR and CDR2 FQNEAQ (reference sequence). Sequencing used immunoSEQ multiplex PCR; TCRdb keeps in-frame clones, though not all of them. The table lists about 18,000 clones, 75% to 90% of them singletons, with 9.1% in the top ten. The sample originates from a study of T cells after posttransplantation cyclophosphamide. The related graft donor's blood sample was taken on the day of bone marrow donation. Whole-study findings and limits: Skin or GI-infiltrating T cells shared few TRB sequences with blood. Donor-recipient repertoire similarity was low at 1-2 months, rising over year one. Recipient CMV seropositivity and CMV reactivation strongly tracked TRB clonality.

The rearrangement links TRBV7-9 to TRBJ1-6, with 8 nucleotides matching TRBD1. This TCR derives from a man aged 30-40 years in good health and a related stem cell transplant donor. Specimen: memory CD4+ T cells sorted from blood. The CDR3 DNA is TGTGCCAGCAGCGCTAGACAGGGGAATAATTCACCCCTCCACTTT. This sequence encodes CASSARQGNNSPLHF.